The 15 T cell receptor beta chains listed next were all sequenced from one sample in a study of vaccination and CD4 T cells after COVID-19. TCRdb itself ran the PCR reads through MiXCR, one entry per CDR3 protein. In the table there are roughly 31,000 distinct CDR3 sequences, around 49% of which are singletons. Documented time point: late sampling 161 to 241 days after vaccination in three convalescent patients. Material: CD4+ T cells from blood, obtained about 7 months after SARS-CoV-2 vaccination. The receptors shown here come from a human donor who had recovered from COVID-19.

This clonotype appeared a few times. The chain combines TRBV7-8 with TRBJ1-5; TRBD1 is a possible D gene (5 bases). The CDR3 covers 13 residues. V lost 7 bases and J lost 4, with 11 bases in between. The V gene's germline CDR1 is SGHVS and CDR2 FQNEAQ. The CDR3 sequence: CASTDEGNQPQHF. CDR3 nucleotide sequence: TGTGCCAGCACCGATGAGGGGAATCAGCCCCAGCATTTT.

This rearrangement joins TRBV27 to TRBJ2-1; a possible D gene is TRBD2 (6 bases). V lost 2 bases to trimming and J lost 10 bases, with 6 bases between them. CDR3 length equals 11 residues. Germline V gene data show CDR1 as MNHEY and CDR2 as SMNVEV (reference sequence). The CDR3, as DNA: TGTGCCAGCAGTTTAGGACTAGAGCAGTTCTTC. Translating gives CASSLGLEQFF.

This clonotype was counted between two and nine times. J is TRBJ2-3 and V is TRBV28; possible D gene TRBD2, 5 bases. Trimming left V 2 bases short and J 2 bases short, with 8 bases between. The CDR3 covers 14 residues. CDR1 and CDR2 from the germline V gene are MDHEN and SYDVKM. In nucleotides, the CDR3 is TGTGCCAGCAGTTTAACGGGGTACACAGATACGCAGTATTTT. Translated, it gives CASSLTGYTDTQYF.

V is TRBV7-7 and J is TRBJ2-7; 9 nucleotides match TRBD1. After removal of 4 bases from V and 6 bases from J, the junction contained 4 bases not matched to a gene. Germline V gene lookup returns CDR1 SSHAT and CDR2 FNYEAQ (reference sequence). The CDR3 totals 13 residues. The CDR3 nucleotides read TGTGCCAGCAGCTCTGACAGGGGGGCCGAGCAGTACTTC. It specifies CASSSDRGAEQYF.

This clonotype was seen only a few times. The CDR3 ends on some other residue instead of the conserved phenylalanine or tryptophan, so this is likely a read error. The genes are TRBV20-1 and TRBJ1-1, with D perhaps TRBD1 (5 bases). CDR3 length equals 13 residues. V was pared by 4 bases and J by 4 bases, with 13 bases between. Germline CDR1 reads DFQATT; CDR2 reads SNEGSKA (reference sequence). CDR3 sequence reads: CSATPTGGTEAFL. CDR3 coding DNA: TGCAGTGCTACACCAACAGGCGGCACTGAAGCTTTCTTA.

The rearrangement uses TRBV20-1 and TRBJ1-6; 11 bases line up with TRBD1. V shed 2 bases and J 8 bases; nucleotides not matched to a gene: 5. In germline, CDR1 is DFQATT, CDR2 SNEGSKA (reference sequence). This CDR3 is 15 amino acids long. The CDR3 protein is CSARKDRGLYSPLHF. CDR3 sequence (DNA): TGCAGTGCTAGAAAGGACAGGGGGCTCTATTCACCCCTCCACTTT.

The chain has TRBV4-1 and TRBJ2-2; tentative D call: TRBD1 (6 bases). Germline loops: CDR1 MGHRA, CDR2 YSYEKL. Between the trimmed V and J ends, which lost 4 bases and 3 bases, there was a span of 12 bases. CDR3 size: 15 residues. The CDR3 DNA is TGCGCCAGCAGCCCACAGGGACGGGACACCGGGGAGCTGTTTTTT. Amino acids: CASSPQGRDTGELFF.

A single count supports this clonotype. The chain couples TRBV20-1 to TRBJ1-1; weak D call: TRBD1 (6 bases). Germline V lookup: CDR1 DFQATT, CDR2 SNEGSKA (reference sequence). This CDR3 has 14 amino acids. V lost 5 bases to trimming and J lost 7 bases, with 20 bases between them. Written as DNA, the CDR3 is TGCAGTGCTCAAGAAAGGACAGCCCTAGTTGAAGCTTTCTTT. This translates into CSAQERTALVEAFF.

There are a few counts of this clonotype. The CDR3 coding sequence is TGTGCCAGCATCCCCCGGTGGACGACCAATCAGCCCCAGCATTTT. It codes for CASIPRWTTNQPQHF. The rearrangement links TRBV28 to TRBJ1-5; D gene uncertain. The germline V gene encodes CDR1 MDHEN and CDR2 SYDVKM. The CDR3 sequence is 15 residues long. Trimming pared 7 bases from V and 3 bases from J, leaving 16 bases between.

The rearrangement joins TRBV10-3 to TRBJ1-1; D is unresolved. V was shortened by 6 bases and J by 4 bases, with 15 bases between the two germline ends. Germline values: CDR1 ENHRY, CDR2 SYGVKD. The CDR3 extends over 14 amino acids. DNA of the CDR3: TGTGCCATCAGAGACGTGGGAGTTAGCACTGAAGCTTTCTTT. It encodes CAIRDVGVSTEAFF.

This chain joins TRBV11-3 and TRBJ1-1; D is possibly TRBD1 (6 bases). Germline CDR1 SGHNT, CDR2 YENEEA. V lost 1 base to trimming and J lost 4 bases, with 25 bases between them. There are 19 residues in the CDR3. In nucleotides, the CDR3 is TGTGCCAGCAGCTTAGTGGCGGAGGACGGTCAACAGGGACCCACTGAAGCTTTCTTT. Translating it yields CASSLVAEDGQQGPTEAFF.

The rearrangement joins TRBV12-3 or TRBV12-4 to TRBJ1-2; D remains ambiguous. Between the trimmed V and J ends, which lost 3 bases and 5 bases, there was a span of 13 bases. There are 14 residues in the CDR3. CDR3 loop: CASSLSSQGYGYTF. CDR3 bases: TGTGCCAGCAGTTTGTCCAGTCAAGGGTATGGCTACACCTTC.

V usage is TRBV19 and J usage is TRBJ1-5; D possibly corresponds to TRBD1 (6 bases). The V gene lost 0 bases and the J gene lost 4 bases, with 16 bases spanning the gap. Germline V gene sequence: CDR1 LNHDA, CDR2 SQIVND (reference sequence). The CDR3 sequence is 17 residues long. The CDR3 reads CASSIDHLGRGNQPQHF. As DNA, the CDR3 is TGTGCCAGTAGTATAGATCATCTGGGCAGGGGTAATCAGCCCCAGCATTTT.

The rearrangement joins TRBV15 to TRBJ2-1; the D gene is possibly TRBD1 (6 bases). CDR1 LNHNV and CDR2 YYDKDF come from the germline V gene (reference sequence). V was clipped by 0 bases and J by 6 bases, with 15 bases between them. The CDR3 is 16 residues long. CDR3 amino acids: CATSRDRQQGRNEQFF. The CDR3 DNA sequence: TGTGCCACCAGCAGAGATCGGCAGCAGGGGCGCAATGAGCAGTTCTTC.

The chain recombines TRBV10-3 with TRBJ2-3; D is possibly TRBD2 (6 bases). From germline, CDR1 is ENHRY and CDR2 SYGVKD. CDR3 length: 14 residues. V was clipped by 10 bases and J by 2 bases, with 16 bases between them. CDR3 DNA: TGTGCCACCTTAGCGGAGACCTTCACAGATACGCAGTATTTT. Its translation is CATLAETFTDTQYF.